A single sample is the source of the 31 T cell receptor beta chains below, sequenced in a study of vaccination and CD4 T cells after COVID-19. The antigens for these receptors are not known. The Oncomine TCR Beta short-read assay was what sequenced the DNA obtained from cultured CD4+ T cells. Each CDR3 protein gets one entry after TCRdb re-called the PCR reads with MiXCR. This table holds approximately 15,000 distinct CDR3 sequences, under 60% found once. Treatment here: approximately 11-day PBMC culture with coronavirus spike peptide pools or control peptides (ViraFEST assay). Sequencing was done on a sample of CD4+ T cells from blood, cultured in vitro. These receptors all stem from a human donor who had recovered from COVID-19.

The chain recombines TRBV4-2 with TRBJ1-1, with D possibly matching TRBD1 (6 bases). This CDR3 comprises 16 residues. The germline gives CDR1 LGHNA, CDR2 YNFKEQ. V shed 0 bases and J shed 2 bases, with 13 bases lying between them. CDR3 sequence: CASSQEYQGPNTEAFF. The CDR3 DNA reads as TGTGCCAGCAGCCAAGAATATCAGGGGCCCAACACTGAAGCTTTCTTT.

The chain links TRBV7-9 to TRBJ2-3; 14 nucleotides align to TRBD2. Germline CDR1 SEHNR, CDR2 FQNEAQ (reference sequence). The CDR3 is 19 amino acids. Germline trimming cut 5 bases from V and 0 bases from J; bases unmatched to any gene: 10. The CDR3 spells CASSRTAGTSGRSTDTQYF. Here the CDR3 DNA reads TGTGCCAGCAGCAGAACAGCCGGGACTAGCGGGAGAAGCACAGATACGCAGTATTTT.

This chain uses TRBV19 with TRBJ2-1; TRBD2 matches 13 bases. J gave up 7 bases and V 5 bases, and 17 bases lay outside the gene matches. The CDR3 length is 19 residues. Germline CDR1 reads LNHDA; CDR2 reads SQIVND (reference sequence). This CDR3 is CASSLRDRGTSGRGNEQFF. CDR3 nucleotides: TGTGCCAGTAGTCTCCGGGACAGGGGAACTAGCGGGAGGGGTAATGAGCAGTTCTTC.

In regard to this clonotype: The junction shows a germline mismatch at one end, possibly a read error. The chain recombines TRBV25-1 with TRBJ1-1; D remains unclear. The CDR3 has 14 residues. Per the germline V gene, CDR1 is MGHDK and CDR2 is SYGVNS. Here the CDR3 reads CTSRIGGSNTEAFF. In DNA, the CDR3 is TGTACCAGCAGGATTGGAGGGAGTAACACTGAAGCTTTCTTT.

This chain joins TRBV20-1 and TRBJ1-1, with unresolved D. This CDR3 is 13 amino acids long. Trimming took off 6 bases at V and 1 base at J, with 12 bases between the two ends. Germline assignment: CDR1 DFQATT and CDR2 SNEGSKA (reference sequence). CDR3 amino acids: CSALSDPNTEAFF. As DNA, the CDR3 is TGCAGTGCCCTATCCGACCCGAACACTGAAGCTTTCTTT.

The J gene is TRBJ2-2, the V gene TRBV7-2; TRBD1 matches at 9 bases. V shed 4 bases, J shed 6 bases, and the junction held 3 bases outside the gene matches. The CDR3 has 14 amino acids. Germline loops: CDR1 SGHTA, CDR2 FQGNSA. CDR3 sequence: CASSYRGHAGELFF. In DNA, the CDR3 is TGTGCCAGCAGCTACAGGGGGCACGCCGGGGAGCTGTTTTTT. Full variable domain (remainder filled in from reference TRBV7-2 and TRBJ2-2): GAGVSQSPSNKVTEKGKDVELRCDPISGHTALYWYRQSLGQGLEFLIYFQGNSAPDKSGLPSDRFSAERTGGSVSTLTIQRTQQEDSAVYLCASSYRGHAGELFFGEGSRLTVL.

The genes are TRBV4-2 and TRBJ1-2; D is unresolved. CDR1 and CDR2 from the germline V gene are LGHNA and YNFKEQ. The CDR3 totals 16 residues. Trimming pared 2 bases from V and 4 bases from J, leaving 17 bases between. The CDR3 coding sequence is TGTGCCAGCAGCCAACCCGTGGAGGCATTCTTCTATGGCTACACCTTC. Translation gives CASSQPVEAFFYGYTF.

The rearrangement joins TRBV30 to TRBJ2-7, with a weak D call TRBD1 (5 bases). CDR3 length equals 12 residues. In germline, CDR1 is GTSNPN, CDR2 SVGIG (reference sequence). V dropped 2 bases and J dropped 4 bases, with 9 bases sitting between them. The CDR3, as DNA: TGTGCCTGGAGTCGACAGACTTACGAGCAGTACTTC. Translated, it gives CAWSRQTYEQYF.

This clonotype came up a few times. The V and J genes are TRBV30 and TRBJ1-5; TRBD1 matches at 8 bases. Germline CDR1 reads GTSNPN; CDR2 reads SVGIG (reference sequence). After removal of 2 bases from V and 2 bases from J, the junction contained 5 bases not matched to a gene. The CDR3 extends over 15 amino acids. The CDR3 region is CAWSHGQGGNQPQHF. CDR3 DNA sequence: TGTGCCTGGAGTCACGGACAGGGCGGCAATCAGCCCCAGCATTTT.

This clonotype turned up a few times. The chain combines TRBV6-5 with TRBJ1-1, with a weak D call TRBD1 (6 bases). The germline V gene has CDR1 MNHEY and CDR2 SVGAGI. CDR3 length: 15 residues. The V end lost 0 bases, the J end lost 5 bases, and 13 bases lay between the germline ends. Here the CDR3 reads CASSYSDRRRTEAFF. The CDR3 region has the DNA TGTGCCAGCAGTTACTCGGACAGACGGCGGACTGAAGCTTTCTTT.

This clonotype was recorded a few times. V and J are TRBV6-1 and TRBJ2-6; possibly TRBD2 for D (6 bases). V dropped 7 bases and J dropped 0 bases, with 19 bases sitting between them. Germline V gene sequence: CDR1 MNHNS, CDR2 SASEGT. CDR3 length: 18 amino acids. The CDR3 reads CASMRDGRLYSGANVLTF. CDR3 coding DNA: TGTGCCAGCATGCGGGATGGCAGGCTTTACTCTGGGGCCAACGTCCTGACTTTC.

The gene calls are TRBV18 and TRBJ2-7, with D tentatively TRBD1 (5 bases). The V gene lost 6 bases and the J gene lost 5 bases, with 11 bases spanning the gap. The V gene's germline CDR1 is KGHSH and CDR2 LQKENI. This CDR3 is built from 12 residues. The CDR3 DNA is TGTGCCAGCTCCTTAACACAGGACGAGCAGTACTTC. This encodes CASSLTQDEQYF.

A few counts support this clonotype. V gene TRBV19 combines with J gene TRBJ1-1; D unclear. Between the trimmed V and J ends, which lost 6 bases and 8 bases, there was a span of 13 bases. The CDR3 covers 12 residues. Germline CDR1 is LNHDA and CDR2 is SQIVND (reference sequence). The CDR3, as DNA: TGTGCCAGTAGCCCCGGAAAAGGGGAAGCTTTCTTT. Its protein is CASSPGKGEAFF.

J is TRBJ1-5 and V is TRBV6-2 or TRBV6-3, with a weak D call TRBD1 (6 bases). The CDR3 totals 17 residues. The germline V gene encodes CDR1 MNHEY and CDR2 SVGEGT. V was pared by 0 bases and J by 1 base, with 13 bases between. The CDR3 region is CASSYSNSGASNQPQHF. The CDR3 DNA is TGTGCCAGCAGTTACTCCAATTCAGGGGCAAGCAATCAGCCCCAGCATTTT.

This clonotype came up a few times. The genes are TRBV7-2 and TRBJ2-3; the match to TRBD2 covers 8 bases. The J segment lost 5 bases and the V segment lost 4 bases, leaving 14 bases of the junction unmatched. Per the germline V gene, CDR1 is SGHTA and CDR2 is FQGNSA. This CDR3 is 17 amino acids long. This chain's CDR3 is CASSSPTSGSGQDTQYF. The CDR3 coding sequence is TGTGCCAGCAGCTCTCCGACAAGCGGGAGTGGTCAAGATACGCAGTATTTT.

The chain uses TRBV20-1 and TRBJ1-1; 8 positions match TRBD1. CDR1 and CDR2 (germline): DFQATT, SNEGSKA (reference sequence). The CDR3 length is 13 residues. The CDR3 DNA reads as TGCAGGGCGGCGCAGGGGGCGAACACTGAAGCTTTCTTT. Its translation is CRAAQGANTEAFF.

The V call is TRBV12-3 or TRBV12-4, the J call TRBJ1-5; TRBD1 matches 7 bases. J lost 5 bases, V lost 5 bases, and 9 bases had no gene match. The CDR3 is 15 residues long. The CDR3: CASSPNHRGDQPQHF. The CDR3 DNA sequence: TGTGCCAGCAGTCCCAACCACAGGGGTGATCAGCCCCAGCATTTT.

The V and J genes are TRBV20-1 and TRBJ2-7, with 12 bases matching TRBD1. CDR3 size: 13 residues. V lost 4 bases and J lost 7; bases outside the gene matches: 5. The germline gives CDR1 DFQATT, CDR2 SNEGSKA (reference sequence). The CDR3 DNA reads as TGCAGTGCTATGGGACAGGGGGCCTGGGAGCAGTACTTC. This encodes CSAMGQGAWEQYF.

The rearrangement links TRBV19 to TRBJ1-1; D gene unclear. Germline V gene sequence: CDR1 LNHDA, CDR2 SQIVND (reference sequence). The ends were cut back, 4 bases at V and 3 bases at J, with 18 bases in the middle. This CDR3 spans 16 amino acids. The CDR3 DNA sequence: TGTGCCAGTAGTAGAGGGCCATCCATCTTGGACACTGAAGCTTTCTTT. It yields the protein CASSRGPSILDTEAFF. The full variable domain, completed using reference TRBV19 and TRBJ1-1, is DGGITQSPKYLFRKEGQNVTLSCEQNLNHDAMYWYRQDPGQGLRLIYYSQIVNDFQKGDIAEGYSVSREKKESFPLTVTSAQKNPTAFYLCASSRGPSILDTEAFFGQGTRLTVV.

The CDR3: CASTPPGGRGNQPQHF. The CDR3 coding sequence is TGTGCCAGTACACCCCCGGGGGGTCGTGGCAATCAGCCCCAGCATTTT. V gene TRBV19 combines with J gene TRBJ1-5; possible D gene TRBD1, 5 bases. Trimming stripped 7 bases from V and 2 bases from J, with 18 bases between. This CDR3 region has 16 residues. Germline lookup yields CDR1 LNHDA and CDR2 SQIVND (reference sequence).

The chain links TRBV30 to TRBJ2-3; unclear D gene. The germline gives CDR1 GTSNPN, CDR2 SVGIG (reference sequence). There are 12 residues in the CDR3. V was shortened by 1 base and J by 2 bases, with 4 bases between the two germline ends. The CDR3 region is CAWSESTDTQYF. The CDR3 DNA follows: TGTGCCTGGAGTGAGTCCACAGATACGCAGTATTTT.

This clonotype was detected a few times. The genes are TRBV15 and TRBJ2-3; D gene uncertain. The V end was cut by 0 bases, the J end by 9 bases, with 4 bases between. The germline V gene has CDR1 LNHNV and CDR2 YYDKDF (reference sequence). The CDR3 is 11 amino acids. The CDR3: CATSREGTQYF. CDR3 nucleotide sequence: TGTGCCACCAGCAGAGAGGGCACGCAGTATTTT.

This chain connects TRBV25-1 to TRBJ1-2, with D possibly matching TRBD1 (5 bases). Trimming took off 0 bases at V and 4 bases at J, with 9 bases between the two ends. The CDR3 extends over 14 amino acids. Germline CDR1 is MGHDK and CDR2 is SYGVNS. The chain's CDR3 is CASSEYRQGYGYTF. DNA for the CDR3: TGTGCCAGCAGTGAATATAGGCAGGGCTATGGCTACACCTTC.

The CDR3 sequence is CASSLSLVSGNTIYF. CDR3 in DNA: TGTGCCAGCAGCTTAAGTTTAGTCTCTGGAAACACCATATATTTT. The gene calls are TRBV11-3 and TRBJ1-3; unclear D gene. The CDR3 totals 15 residues. Germline V CDR1 and CDR2: SGHNT, YENEEA. Trimming cost V 2 bases and J 0 bases, with 8 bases left between them.

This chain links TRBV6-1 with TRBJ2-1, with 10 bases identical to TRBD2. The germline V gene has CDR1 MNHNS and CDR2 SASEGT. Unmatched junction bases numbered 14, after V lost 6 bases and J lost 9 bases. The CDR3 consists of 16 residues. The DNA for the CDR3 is TGTGCCAGCAGCGGCCCGGGACTAGCGCGGATCGTTGAGCAGTTCTTC. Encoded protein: CASSGPGLARIVEQFF.

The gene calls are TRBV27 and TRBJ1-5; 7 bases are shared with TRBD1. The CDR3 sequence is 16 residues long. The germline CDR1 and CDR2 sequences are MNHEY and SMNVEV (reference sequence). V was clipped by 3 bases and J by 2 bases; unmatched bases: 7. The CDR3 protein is CASSLSGTARNQPQHF. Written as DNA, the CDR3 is TGTGCCAGCAGTTTGTCCGGGACAGCTCGCAATCAGCCCCAGCATTTT.

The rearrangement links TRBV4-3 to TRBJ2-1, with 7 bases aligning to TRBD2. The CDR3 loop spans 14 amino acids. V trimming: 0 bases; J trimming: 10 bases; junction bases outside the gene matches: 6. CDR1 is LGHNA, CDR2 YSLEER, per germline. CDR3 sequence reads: CASSQDFGRDEQFF. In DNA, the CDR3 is TGCGCCAGCAGCCAAGATTTTGGGAGGGACGAGCAGTTCTTC.

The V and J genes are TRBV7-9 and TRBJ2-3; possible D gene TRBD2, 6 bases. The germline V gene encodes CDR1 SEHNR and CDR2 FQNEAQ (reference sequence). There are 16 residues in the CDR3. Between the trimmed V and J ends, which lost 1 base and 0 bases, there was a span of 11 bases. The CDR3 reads CASSLVVAASTDTQYF. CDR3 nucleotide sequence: TGTGCCAGCAGCTTAGTCGTAGCGGCAAGCACAGATACGCAGTATTTT.

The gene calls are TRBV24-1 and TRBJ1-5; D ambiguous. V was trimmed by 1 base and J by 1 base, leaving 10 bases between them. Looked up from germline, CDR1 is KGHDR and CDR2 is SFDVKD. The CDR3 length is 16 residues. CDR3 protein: CATSDFGVRSNQPQHF. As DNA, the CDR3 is TGTGCCACCAGTGATTTCGGAGTACGGAGCAATCAGCCCCAGCATTTT.

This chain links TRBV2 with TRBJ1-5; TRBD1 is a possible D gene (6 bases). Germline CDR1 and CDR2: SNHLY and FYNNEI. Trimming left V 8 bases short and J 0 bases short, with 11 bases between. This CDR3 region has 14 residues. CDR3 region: CASGDKTSNQPQHF. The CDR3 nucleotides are TGTGCCAGCGGGGACAAGACTAGCAATCAGCCCCAGCATTTT. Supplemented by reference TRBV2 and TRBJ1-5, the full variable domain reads EPEVTQTPSHQVTQMGQEVILRCVPISNHLYFYWYRQILGQKVEFLVSFYNNEISEKSEIFDDQFSVERPDGSNFTLKIRSTKLEDSAMYFCASGDKTSNQPQHFGDGTRLSIL.

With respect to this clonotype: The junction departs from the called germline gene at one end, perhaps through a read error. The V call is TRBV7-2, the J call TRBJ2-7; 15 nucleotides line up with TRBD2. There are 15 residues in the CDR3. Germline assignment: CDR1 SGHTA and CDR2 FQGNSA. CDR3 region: CAGSRGLAGGLEQYF. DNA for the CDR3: TGTGCCGGCAGCCGAGGACTAGCGGGGGGGCTCGAGCAGTACTTC.